This T cell receptor beta chain was recorded in a study of T-cell memory formation after mild COVID-19. The length of the CDR3 is 14 residues. V lost 5 bases to trimming and J lost 9 bases; unmatched junction nucleotides: 7. TCRdb passed the 5' RACE reads through MiXCR, listing each CDR3 protein once. This table has under 300,000 distinct CDR3 sequences, about 15% appearing once. This clonotype has only a few counts. The sample was PBMCs or a T cell subset sorted from them (not recorded which). The receptor was isolated from a man aged 18 to 29 who had mild COVID-19 (a few samples of this study predate the infection). Cell type and time point are not known. The chain joins TRBV12-3 or TRBV12-4 to TRBJ2-1; 10 bases line up with TRBD2. Here the CDR3 reads CASSPIAGGSEQFF. The CDR3 nucleotides are TGTGCCAGCAGTCCGATAGCGGGGGGTAGTGAGCAGTTCTTC.